This TCR beta chain was found in a study of beta chain features in type 1 diabetes. Whole-study results and caveats: Moderately but significantly shorter TCRB CDR3s were found in Type 1 diabetes patients in all four CD4+ subsets.

This clone turned up a few times. Its antigen is undetermined. V was pared by 2 bases and J by 7 bases, with 15 bases between. CDR1 and CDR2 (germline): SGHDN, FVKESK. The CDR3 covers 15 residues. The isolated RNA, all of it, was reverse transcribed, so expressed TCRB transcripts were what got sequenced. Libraries were prepared by immunoSEQ multiplex PCR; TCRdb keeps only in-frame clonotypes and omits some of them. The table includes some 350,000 clones, about 14% detected once. Sequencing was performed on naive CD4+ T cells from blood. The TCR was taken from a woman between 18 and 30 years old with type 1 diabetes. The chain links TRBV14 to TRBJ2-4, with D maybe TRBD2 (6 bases). CDR3 protein: CASSQPGTRGNIQYF. In DNA, the CDR3 is TGTGCCAGCAGCCAACCTGGGACTCGTGGGAACATTCAGTACTTC.